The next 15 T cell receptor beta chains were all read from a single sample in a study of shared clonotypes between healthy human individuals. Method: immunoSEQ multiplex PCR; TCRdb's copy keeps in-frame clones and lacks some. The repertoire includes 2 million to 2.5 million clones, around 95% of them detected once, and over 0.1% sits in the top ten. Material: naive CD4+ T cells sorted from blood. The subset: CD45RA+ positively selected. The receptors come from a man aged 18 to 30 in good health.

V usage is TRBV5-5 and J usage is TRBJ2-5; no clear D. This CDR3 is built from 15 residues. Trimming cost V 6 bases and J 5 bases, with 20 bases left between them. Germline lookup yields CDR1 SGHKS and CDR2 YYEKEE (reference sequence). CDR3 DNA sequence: TGTGCCAGCACTGTAGTGGGTAGCTTAGGGGAGACCCAGTACTTC. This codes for CASTVVGSLGETQYF. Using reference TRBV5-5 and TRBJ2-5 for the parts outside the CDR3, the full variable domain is DAGVTQSPTHLIKTRGQQVTLRCSPISGHKSVSWYQQVLGQGPQFIFQYYEKEERGRGNFPDRFSARQFPNYSSELNVNALLLGDSALYLCASTVVGSLGETQYFGPGTRLLVL.

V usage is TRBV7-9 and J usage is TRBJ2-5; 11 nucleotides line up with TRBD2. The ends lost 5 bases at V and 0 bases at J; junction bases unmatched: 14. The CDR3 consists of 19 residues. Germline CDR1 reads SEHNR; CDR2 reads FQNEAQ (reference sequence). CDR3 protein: CASSPKTSGTPPYQETQYF. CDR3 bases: TGTGCCAGCAGCCCTAAGACTAGCGGGACCCCTCCGTACCAAGAGACCCAGTACTTC.

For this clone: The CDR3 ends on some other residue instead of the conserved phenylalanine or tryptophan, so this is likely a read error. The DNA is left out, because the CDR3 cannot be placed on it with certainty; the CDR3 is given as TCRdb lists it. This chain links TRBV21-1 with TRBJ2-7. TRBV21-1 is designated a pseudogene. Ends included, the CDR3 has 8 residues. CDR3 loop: CARRTVRI.

CDR3 in amino acids: CASGTGTMAGGEQYF. CDR3 DNA sequence: TGCGCCAGCGGAACCGGGACAATGGCTGGGGGCGAGCAGTACTTC. The V and J genes are TRBV10-2 and TRBJ2-7; a weak D match, TRBD1 (6 bases). Germline-derived CDR1 and CDR2 are WSHSY and SAAADI. CDR3 length: 15 amino acids. The V and J ends lost 8 bases and 6 bases respectively, with 23 bases between them.

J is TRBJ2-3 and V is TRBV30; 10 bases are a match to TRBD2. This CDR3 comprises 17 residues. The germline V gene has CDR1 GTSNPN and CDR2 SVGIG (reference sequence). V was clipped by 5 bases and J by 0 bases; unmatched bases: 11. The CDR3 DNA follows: TGTGCCTGGTCTAGAGGGGGAGCGGGAGGGAGCACAGATACGCAGTATTTT. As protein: CAWSRGGAGGSTDTQYF.

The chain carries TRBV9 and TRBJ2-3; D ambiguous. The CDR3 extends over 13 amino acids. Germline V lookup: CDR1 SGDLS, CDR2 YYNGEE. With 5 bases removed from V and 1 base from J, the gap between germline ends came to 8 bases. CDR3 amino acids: CASSILGTDTQYF. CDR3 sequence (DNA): TGTGCCAGCAGTATCCTTGGCACAGATACGCAGTATTTT.

This CDR3 is CASSPGTGAREQYF. The CDR3, as DNA: TGTGCCAGCTCACCCGGGACAGGGGCTAGGGAGCAGTACTTC. The V gene is TRBV18, the J gene TRBJ2-7; 10 bases match TRBD1. This CDR3 is 14 amino acids long. Germline V gene lookup returns CDR1 KGHSH and CDR2 LQKENI. The trim removed 3 bases at V and 7 bases at J, leaving 6 bases unmatched.

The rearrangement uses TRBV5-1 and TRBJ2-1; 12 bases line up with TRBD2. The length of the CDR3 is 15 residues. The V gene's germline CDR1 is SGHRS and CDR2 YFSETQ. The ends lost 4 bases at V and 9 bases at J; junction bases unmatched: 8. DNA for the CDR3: TGCGCCAGCAGCAACCTAGCGGGGGGGCCAGGTGAGCAGTTCTTC. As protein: CASSNLAGGPGEQFF.

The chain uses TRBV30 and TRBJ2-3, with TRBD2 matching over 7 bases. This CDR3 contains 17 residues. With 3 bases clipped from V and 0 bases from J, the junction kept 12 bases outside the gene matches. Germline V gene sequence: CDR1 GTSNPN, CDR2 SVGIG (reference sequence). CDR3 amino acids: CAWSRGDLPRSTDTQYF. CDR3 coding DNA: TGTGCCTGGAGCCGGGGGGACCTACCCCGGAGCACAGATACGCAGTATTTT.

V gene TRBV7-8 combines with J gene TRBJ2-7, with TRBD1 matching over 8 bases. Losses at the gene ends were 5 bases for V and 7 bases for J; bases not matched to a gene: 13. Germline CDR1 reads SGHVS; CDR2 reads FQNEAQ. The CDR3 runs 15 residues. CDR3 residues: CASSTRTGSRWEQYF. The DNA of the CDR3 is TGTGCCAGCAGCACGCGGACAGGGAGCAGGTGGGAGCAGTACTTC. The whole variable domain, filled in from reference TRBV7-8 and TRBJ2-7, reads GAGVSQSPRYKVAKRGQDVALRCDPISGHVSLFWYQQALGQGPEFLTYFQNEAQLDKSGLPSDRFFAERPEGSVSTLKIQRTQQEDSAVYLCASSTRTGSRWEQYFGPGTRLTVT.

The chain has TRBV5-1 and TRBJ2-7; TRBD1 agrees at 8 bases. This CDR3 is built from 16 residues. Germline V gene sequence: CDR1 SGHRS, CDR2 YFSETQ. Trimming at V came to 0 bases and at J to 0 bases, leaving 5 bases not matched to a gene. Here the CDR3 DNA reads TGCGCCAGCAGCTTGGGGACAGGGCCGATCTCCTACGAGCAGTACTTC. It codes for CASSLGTGPISYEQYF.

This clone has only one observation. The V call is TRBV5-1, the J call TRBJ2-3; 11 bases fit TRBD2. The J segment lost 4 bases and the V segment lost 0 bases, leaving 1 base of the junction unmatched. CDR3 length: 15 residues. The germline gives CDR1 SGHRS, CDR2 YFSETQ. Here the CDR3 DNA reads TGCGCCAGCAGCTTGGAGGGACTAGCGGCAGATACGCAGTATTTT. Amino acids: CASSLEGLAADTQYF.

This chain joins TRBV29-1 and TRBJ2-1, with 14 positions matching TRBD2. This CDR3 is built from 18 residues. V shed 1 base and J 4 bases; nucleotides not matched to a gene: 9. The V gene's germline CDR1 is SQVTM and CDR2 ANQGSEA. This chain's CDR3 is CSVEGTPGLAGAYNEQFF. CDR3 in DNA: TGCAGCGTTGAAGGTACTCCGGGACTAGCGGGAGCTTACAATGAGCAGTTCTTC.

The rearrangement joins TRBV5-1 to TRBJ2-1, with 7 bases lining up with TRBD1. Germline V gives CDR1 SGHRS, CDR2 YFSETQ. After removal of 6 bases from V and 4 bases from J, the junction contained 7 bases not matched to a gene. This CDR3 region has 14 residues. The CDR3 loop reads CASTLQGFYNEQFF. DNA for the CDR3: TGCGCCAGCACACTACAGGGGTTTTACAATGAGCAGTTCTTC.

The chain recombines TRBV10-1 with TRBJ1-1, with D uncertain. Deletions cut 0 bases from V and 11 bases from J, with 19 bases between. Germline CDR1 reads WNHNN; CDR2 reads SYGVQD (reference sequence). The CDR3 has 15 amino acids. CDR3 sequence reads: CASSESNSPGSRAFF. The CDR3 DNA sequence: TGCGCCAGCAGTGAGTCAAATTCCCCTGGCAGCAGGGCTTTCTTT.